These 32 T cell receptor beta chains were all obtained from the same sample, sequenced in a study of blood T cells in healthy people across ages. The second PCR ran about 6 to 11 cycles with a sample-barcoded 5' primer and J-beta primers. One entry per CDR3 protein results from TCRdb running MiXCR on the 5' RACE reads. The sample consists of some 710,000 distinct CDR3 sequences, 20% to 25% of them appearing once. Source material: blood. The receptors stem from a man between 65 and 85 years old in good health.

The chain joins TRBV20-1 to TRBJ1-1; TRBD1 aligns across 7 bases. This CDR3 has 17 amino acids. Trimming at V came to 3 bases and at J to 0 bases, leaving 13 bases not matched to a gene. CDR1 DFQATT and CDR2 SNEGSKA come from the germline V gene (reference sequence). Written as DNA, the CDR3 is TGCAGTGCTAGTTTCCCCGGGACAGCCTTAATGAACACTGAAGCTTTCTTT. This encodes CSASFPGTALMNTEAFF.

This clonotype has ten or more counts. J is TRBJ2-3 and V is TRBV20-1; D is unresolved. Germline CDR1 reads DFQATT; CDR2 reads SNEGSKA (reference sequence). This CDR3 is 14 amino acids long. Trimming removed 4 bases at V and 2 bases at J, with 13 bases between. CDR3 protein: CSAIRVYFTDTQYF. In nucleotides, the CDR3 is TGCAGTGCTATTAGGGTCTACTTCACAGATACGCAGTATTTT.

The CDR3 DNA sequence: TGTGCCAGCAGTTTTGTGGTTCCCTACGAGCAGTACTTC. Amino acid sequence: CASSFVVPYEQYF. The chain carries TRBV28 and TRBJ2-1, with D hard to call. The tail of the sequence fits TRBJ2-7 better, so the J call may be wrong. Looked up from germline, CDR1 is MDHEN and CDR2 is SYDVKM. The length of the CDR3 is 13 residues.

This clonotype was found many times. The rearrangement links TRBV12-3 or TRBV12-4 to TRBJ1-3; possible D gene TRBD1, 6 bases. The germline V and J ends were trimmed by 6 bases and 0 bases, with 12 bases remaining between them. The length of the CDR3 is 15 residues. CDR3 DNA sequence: TGTGCCAGCAGCCCTCAGGACAGCTCTGGAAACACCATATATTTT. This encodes CASSPQDSSGNTIYF.

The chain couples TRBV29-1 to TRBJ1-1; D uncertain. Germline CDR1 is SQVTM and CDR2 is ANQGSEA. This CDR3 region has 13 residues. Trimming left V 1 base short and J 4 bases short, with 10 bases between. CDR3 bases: TGCAGCGTTGAAGTAGGGTTGAGCACTGAAGCTTTCTTT. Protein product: CSVEVGLSTEAFF.

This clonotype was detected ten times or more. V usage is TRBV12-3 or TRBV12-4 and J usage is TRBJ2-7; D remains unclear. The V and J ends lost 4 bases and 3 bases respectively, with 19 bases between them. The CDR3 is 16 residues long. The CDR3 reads CASSSGQARLIYEQYV. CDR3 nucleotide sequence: TGTGCCAGCAGTTCCGGGCAAGCGAGACTTATCTACGAGCAGTACGTC.

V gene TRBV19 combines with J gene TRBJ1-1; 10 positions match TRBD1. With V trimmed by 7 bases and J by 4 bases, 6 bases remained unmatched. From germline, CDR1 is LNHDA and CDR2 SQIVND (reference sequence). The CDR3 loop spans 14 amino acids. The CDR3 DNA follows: TGTGCCAGTAAAGGACAGGGGGATAGCACTGAAGCTTTCTTT. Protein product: CASKGQGDSTEAFF.

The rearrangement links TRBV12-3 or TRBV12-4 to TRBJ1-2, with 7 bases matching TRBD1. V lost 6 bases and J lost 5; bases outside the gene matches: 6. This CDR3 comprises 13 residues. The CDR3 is CASSQGGRYGYTF. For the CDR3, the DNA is TGTGCCAGCAGCCAGGGGGGGCGATATGGCTACACCTTC.

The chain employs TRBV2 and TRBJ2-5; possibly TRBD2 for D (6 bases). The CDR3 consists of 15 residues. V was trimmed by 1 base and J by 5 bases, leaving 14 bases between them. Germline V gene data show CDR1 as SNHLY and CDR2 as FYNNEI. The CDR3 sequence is CASSEEEGPSETQYF. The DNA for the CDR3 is TGTGCCAGCAGTGAAGAGGAGGGACCCTCGGAGACCCAGTACTTC.

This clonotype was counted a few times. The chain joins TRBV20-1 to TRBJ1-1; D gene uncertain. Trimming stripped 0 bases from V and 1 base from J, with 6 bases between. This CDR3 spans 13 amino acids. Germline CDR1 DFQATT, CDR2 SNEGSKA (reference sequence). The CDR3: CSARERQNTEAFF. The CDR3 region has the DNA TGCAGTGCTAGAGAGAGACAGAACACTGAAGCTTTCTTT.

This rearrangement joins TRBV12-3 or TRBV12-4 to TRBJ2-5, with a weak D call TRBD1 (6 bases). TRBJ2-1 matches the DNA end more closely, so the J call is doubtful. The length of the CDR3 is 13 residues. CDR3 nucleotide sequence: TGTGCCAGCAGTTTGTACAGGGTGGATGAGCAGTTCTTC. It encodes CASSLYRVDEQFF.

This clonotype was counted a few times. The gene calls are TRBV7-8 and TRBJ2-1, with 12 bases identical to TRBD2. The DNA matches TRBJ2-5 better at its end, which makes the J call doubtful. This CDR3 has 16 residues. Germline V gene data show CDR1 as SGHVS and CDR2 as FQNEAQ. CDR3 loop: CASSATSGGYKETQYF. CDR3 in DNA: TGTGCCAGCAGCGCGACTAGCGGGGGATACAAAGAGACCCAGTACTTC.

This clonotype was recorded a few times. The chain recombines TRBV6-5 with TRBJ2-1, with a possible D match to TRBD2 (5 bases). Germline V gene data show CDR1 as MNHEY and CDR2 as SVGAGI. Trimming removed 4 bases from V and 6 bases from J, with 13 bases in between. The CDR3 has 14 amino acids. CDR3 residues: CASSFLGAANEQFF. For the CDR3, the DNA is TGTGCCAGCAGTTTCTTGGGAGCTGCCAATGAGCAGTTCTTC.

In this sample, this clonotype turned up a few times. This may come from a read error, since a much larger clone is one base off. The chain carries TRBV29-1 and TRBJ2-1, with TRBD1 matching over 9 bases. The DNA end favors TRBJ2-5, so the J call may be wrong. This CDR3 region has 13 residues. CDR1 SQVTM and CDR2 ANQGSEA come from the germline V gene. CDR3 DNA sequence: TGCAGCGTTGATGGACAGGGGACGGAGTCCCAGTACTTC. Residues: CSVDGQGTESQYF.

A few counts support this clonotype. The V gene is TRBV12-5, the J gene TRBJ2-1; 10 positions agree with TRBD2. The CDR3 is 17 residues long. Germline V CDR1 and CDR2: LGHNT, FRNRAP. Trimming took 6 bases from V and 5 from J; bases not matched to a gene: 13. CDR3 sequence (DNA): TGTGCTAGTGGGCAATATATCTTAGCGGGGGGTGACAATGAGCAGTTCTTC. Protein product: CASGQYILAGGDNEQFF.

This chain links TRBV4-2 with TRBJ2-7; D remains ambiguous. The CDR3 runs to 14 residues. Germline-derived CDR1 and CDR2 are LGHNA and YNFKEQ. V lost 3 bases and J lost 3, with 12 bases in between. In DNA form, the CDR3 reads TGTGCCAGCAGCCAGGCCGGGCACAACTACGAGCAGTACTTC. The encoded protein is CASSQAGHNYEQYF.

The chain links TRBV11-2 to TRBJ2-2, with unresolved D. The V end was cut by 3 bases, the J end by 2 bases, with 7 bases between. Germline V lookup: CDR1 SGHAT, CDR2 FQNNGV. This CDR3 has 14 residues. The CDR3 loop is CASSFSSNTGELFF. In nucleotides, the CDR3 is TGTGCCAGCAGCTTTAGCAGCAACACCGGGGAGCTGTTTTTT.

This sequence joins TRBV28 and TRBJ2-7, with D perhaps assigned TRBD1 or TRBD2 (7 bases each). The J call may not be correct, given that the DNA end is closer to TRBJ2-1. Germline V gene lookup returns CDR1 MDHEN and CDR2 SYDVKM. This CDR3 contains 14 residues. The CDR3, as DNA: TGTGCCAGCAGTCCAGGGGGGGCCCGGGATGAGCAGTTCTTC. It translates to CASSPGGARDEQFF.

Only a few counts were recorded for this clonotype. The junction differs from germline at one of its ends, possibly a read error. The CDR3 spells CATQSMGTGTDTQYF. The CDR3 DNA follows: TGTGCCACCCAGTCTATGGGTACCGGCACCGATACGCAGTATTTT. The chain joins TRBV10-3 to TRBJ2-3; D not certain. The CDR3 runs 15 residues. CDR1 is ENHRY, CDR2 SYGVKD, per germline.

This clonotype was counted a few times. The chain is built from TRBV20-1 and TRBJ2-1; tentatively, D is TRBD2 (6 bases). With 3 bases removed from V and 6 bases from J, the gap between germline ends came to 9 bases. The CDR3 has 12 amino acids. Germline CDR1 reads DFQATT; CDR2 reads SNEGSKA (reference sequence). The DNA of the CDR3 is TGCAGTGCTAGCGGGAGTCCCAATGAGCAGTTCTTC. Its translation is CSASGSPNEQFF.

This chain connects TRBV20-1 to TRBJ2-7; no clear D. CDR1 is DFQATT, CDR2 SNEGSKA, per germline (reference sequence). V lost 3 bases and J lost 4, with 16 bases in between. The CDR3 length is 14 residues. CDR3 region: CSARDSETRYEQYF. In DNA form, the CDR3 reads TGCAGTGCTAGGGATTCTGAGACACGTTACGAGCAGTACTTC.

CDR3 in amino acids: CASSPRTGGPTGELFF. DNA for the CDR3: TGTGCCAGCTCACCAAGAACGGGAGGGCCCACCGGGGAGCTGTTTTTT. The chain joins TRBV18 to TRBJ2-2, with 8 positions matching TRBD2. J lost 4 bases, V lost 2 bases, and 6 bases had no gene match. Germline CDR1 and CDR2: KGHSH and LQKENI. The CDR3 runs 16 residues.

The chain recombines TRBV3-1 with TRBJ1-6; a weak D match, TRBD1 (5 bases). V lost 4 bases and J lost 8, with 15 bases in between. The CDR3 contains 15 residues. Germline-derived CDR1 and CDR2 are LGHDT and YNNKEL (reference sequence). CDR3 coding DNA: TGTGCCAGCAGCCCCAGGGCCGAAAAAGATTCACCCCTCCACTTT. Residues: CASSPRAEKDSPLHF.

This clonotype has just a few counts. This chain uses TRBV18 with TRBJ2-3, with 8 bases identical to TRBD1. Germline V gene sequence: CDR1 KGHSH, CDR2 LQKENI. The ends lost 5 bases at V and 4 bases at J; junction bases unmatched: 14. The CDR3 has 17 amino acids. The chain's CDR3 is CASSATRQGKTPDTQYF. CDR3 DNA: TGTGCCAGCTCAGCCACCAGACAGGGGAAGACGCCAGATACGCAGTATTTT.

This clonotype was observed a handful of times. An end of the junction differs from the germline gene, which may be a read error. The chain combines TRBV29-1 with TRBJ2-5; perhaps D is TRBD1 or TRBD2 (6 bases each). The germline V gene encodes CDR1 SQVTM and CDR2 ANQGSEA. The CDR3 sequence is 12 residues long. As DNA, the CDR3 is TGTGCCAAGGAGGGGGAGCAAGAGACCCAGTACTTC. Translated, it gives CAKEGEQETQYF.

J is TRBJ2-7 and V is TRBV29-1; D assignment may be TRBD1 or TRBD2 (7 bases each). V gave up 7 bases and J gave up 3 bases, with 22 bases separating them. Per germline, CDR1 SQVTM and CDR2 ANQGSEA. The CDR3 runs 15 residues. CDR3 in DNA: TGCAGCGCCACGAGAGGAACAGGGGAGGGCTACGAGCAGTACTTC. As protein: CSATRGTGEGYEQYF.

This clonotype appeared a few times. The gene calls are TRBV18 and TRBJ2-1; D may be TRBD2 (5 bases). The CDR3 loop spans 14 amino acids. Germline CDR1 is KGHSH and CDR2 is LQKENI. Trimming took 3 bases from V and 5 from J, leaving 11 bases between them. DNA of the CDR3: TGTGCCAGCTCACCGAGTCTAGCTAACAATGAGCAGTTCTTC. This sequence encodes CASSPSLANNEQFF.

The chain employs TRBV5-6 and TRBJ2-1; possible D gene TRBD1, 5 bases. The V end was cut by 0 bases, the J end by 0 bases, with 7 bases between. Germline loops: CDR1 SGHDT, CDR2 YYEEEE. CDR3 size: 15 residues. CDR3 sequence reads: CASSLGRDSYNEQFF. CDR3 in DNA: TGTGCCAGCAGCTTGGGCAGGGACTCCTACAATGAGCAGTTCTTC.

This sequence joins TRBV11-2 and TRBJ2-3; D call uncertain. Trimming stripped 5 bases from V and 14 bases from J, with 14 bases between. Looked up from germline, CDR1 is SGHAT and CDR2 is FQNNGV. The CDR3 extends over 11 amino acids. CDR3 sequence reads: CASSQTRVGYF. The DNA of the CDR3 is TGTGCCAGCAGCCAGACTCGGGTTGGGTATTTT.

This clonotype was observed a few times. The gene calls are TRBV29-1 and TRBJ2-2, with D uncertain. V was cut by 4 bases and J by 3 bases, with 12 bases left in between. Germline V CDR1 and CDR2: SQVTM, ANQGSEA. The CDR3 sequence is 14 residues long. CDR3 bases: TGCAGCGTTGGGGCTCAAACGGACACCGGGGAGCTGTTTTTT. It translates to CSVGAQTDTGELFF.

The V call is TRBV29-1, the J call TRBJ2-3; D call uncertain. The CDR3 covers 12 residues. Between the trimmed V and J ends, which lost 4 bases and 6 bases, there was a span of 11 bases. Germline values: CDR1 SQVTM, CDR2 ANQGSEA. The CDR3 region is CSVGHTRDTQYF. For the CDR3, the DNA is TGCAGCGTTGGGCATACTCGGGATACGCAGTATTTT.

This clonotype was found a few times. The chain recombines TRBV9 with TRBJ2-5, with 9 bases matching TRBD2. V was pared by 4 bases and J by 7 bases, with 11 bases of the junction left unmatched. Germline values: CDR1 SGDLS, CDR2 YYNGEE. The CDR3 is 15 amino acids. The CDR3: CASSPDPTSGWTQYF. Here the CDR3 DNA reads TGTGCCAGCAGCCCTGACCCTACTAGCGGGTGGACCCAGTACTTC.